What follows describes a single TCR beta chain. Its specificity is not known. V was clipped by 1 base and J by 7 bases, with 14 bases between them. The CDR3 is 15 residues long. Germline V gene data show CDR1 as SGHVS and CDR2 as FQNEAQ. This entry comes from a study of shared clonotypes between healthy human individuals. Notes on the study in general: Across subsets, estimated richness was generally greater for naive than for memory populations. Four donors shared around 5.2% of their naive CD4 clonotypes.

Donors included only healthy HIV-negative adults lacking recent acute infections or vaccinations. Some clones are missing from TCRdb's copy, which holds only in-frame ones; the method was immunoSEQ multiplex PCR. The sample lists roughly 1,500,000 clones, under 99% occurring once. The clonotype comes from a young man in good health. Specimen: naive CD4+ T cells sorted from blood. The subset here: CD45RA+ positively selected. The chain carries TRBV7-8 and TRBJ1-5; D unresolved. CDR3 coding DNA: TGTGCCAGCAGCTTAGTAGGCCCACCGGACCAGCCCCAGCATTTT. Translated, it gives CASSLVGPPDQPQHF.